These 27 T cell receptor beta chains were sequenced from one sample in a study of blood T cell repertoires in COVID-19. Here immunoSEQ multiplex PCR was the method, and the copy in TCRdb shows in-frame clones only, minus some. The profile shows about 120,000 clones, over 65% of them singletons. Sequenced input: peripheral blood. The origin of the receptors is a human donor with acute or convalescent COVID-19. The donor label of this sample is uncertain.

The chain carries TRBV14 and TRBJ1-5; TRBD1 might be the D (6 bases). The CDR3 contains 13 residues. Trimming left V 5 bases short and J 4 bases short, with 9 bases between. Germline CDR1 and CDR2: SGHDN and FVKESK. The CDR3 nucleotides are TGTGCCAGCAGCTCAGACAGGAATCAGCCCCAGCATTTT. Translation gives CASSSDRNQPQHF. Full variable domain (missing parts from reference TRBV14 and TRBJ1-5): EAGVTQFPSHSVIEKGQTVTLRCDPISGHDNLYWYRRVMGKEIKFLLHFVKESKQDESGMPNNRFLAERTGGTYSTLKVQPAELEDSGVYFCASSSDRNQPQHFGDGTRLSIL.

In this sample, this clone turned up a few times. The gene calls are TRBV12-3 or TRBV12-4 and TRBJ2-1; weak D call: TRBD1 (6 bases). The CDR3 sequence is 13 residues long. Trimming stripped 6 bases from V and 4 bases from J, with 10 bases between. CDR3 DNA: TGTGCCAGCAGCTTACAGGGATACAATGAGCAGTTCTTC. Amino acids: CASSLQGYNEQFF.

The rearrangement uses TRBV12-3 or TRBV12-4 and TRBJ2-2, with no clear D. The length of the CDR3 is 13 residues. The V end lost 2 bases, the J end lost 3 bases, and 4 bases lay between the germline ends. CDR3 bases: TGTGCCAGCAGTTTATTCGACACCGGGGAGCTGTTTTTT. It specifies CASSLFDTGELFF.

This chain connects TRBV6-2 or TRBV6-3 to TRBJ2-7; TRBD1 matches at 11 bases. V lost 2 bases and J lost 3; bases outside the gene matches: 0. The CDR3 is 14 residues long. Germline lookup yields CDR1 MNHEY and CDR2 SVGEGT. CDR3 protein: CASSYGTGGYEQYV. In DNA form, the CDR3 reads TGTGCCAGCAGTTACGGGACAGGGGGCTACGAGCAGTACGTC.

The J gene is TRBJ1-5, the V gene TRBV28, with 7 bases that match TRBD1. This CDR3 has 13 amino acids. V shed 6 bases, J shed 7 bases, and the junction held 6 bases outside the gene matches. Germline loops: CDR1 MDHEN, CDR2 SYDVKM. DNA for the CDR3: TGTGCCAGCAGCCCCACAGGGGTGCAGCCCCAGCATTTT. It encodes CASSPTGVQPQHF. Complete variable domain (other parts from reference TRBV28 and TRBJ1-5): DVKVTQSSRYLVKRTGEKVFLECVQDMDHENMFWYRQDPGLGLRLIYFSYDVKMKEKGDIPEGYSVSREKKERFSLILESASTNQTSMYLCASSPTGVQPQHFGDGTRLSIL.

CDR3 coding DNA: TGCGCCAGCAGCCCAGATATCGTCTCTGGAAACACCATATATTTT. Its translation is CASSPDIVSGNTIYF. The chain joins TRBV5-1 to TRBJ1-3; D remains unclear. Germline CDR1 and CDR2: SGHRS and YFSETQ. The CDR3 loop spans 15 amino acids. Trimming pared 4 bases from V and 0 bases from J, leaving 11 bases between.

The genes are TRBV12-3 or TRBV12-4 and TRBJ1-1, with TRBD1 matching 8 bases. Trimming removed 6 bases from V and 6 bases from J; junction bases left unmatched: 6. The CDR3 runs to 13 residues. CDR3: CASRRTGTPEAFF. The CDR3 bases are TGTGCCAGCAGGCGGACAGGGACCCCTGAAGCTTTCTTT.

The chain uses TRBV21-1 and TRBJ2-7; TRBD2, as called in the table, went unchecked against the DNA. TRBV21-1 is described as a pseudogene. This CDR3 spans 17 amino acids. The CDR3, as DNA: TGTGCCACCGATATAACTAGCGGGGGATCTACGACCTACGAGCAGTACGTC. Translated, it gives CATDITSGGSTTYEQYV.

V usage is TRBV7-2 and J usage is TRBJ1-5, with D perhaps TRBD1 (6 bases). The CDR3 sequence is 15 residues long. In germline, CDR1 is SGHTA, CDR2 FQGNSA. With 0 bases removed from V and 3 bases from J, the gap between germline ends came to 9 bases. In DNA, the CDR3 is TGTGCCAGCAGCTTAGCGCGGACAGCCAATCAGCCCCAGCATTTT. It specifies CASSLARTANQPQHF.

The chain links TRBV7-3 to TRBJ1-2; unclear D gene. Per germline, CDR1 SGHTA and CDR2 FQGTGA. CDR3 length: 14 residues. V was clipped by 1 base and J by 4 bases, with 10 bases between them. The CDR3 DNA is TGTGCCAGCAGCTTAAAACCAGGATCCTATGGCTACACCTTC. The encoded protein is CASSLKPGSYGYTF.

CDR3: CASGKTGTGWGTQYF. The CDR3 bases are TGTGCCAGCGGAAAAACCGGGACAGGGTGGGGGACCCAGTACTTC. The chain is built from TRBV7-9 and TRBJ2-5; 9 nucleotides match TRBD1. Losses at the gene ends were 8 bases for V and 7 bases for J; bases not matched to a gene: 14. Germline assignment: CDR1 SEHNR and CDR2 FQNEAQ (reference sequence). The CDR3 consists of 15 residues. The full variable domain, in which reference TRBV7-9 and TRBJ2-5 provide the parts outside the CDR3, is DTGVSQNPRHKITKRGQNVTFRCDPISEHNRLYWYRQTLGQGPEFLTYFQNEAQLEKSRLLSDRFSAERPKGSFSTLEIQRTEQGDSAMYLCASGKTGTGWGTQYFGPGTRLLVL.

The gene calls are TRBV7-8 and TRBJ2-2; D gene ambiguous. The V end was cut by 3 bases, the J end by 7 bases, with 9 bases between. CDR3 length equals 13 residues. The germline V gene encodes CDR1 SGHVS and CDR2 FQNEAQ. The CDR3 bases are TGTGCCAGCAGCTTGAAGACTGTCGGGGAGCTGTTTTTT. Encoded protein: CASSLKTVGELFF.

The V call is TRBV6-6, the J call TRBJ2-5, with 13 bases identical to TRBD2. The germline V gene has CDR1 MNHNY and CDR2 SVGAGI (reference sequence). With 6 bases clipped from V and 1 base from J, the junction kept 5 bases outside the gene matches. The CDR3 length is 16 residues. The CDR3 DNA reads TGTGCCAGCAGGACTAGCGGGGGGCAACGCCAAGAGACCCAGTACTTC. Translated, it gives CASRTSGGQRQETQYF.

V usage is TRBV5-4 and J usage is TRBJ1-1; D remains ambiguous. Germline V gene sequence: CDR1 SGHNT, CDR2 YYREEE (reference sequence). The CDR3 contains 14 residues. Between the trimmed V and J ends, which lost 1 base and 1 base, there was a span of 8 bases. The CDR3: CASSLQARNTEAFF. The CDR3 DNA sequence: TGTGCCAGCAGCTTGCAGGCCCGGAACACTGAAGCTTTCTTT.

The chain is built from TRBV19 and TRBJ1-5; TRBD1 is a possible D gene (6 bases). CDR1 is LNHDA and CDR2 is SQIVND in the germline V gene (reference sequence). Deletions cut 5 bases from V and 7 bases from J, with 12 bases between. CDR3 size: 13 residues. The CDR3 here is CASSHRAGQPQHF. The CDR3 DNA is TGTGCCAGTAGTCACAGGGCCGGCCAGCCCCAGCATTTT.

The CDR3 sequence is CASSKKTGGPETQYF. The CDR3 bases are TGTGCCAGCAGCAAGAAGACGGGGGGGCCGGAGACCCAGTACTTC. The V gene is TRBV13, the J gene TRBJ2-5; 8 nucleotides match TRBD2. The germline gives CDR1 PRHDT, CDR2 FYEKMQ (reference sequence). This CDR3 spans 15 amino acids. J lost 5 bases, V lost 5 bases, and 10 bases had no gene match.

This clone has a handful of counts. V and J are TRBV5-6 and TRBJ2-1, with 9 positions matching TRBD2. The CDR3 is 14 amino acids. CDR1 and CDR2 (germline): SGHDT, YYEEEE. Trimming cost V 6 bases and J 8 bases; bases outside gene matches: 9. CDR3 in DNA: TGTGCCAGCAACCCCATTGGCGGGGGGGATGAGCAGTTCTTC. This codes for CASNPIGGGDEQFF.

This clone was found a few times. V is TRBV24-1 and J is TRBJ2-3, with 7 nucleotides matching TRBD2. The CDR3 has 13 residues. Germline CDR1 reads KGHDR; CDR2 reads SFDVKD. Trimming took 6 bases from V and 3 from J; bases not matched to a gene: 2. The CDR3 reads CATSQGGTDTQYF. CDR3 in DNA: TGTGCCACCAGTCAGGGAGGGACAGATACGCAGTATTTT.

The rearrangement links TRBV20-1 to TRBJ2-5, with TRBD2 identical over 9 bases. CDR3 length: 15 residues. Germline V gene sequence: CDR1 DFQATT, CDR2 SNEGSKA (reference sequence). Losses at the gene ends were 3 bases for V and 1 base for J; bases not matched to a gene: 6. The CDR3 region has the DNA TGCAGTGCTAGTAGGAGCGGGGGGAGCCAAGAGACCCAGTACTTC. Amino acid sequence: CSASRSGGSQETQYF.

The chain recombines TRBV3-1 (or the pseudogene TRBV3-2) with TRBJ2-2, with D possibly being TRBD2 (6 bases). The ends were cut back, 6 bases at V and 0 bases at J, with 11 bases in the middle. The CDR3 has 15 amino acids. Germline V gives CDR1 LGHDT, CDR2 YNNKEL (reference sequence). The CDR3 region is CASRPTRANTGELFF. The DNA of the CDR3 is TGTGCCAGCAGGCCGACTAGGGCGAACACCGGGGAGCTGTTTTTT.

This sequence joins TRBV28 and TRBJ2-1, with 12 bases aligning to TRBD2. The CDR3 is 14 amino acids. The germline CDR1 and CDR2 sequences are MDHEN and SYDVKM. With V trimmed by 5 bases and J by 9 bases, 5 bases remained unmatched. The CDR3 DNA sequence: TGTGCCAGCAGTCTAGCGGGGGGGCTGTTTGAGCAGTTCTTC. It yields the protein CASSLAGGLFEQFF.

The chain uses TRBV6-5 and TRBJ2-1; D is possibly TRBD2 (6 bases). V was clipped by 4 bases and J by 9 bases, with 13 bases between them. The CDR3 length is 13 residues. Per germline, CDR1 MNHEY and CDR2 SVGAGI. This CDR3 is CASSSGEWTEQFF. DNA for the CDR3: TGTGCCAGCAGTTCGGGGGAATGGACTGAGCAGTTCTTC.

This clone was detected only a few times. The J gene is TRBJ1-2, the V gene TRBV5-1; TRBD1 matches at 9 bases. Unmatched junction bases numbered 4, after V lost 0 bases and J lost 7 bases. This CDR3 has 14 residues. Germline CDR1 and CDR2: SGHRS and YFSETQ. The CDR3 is CASSLGDRVFGYTF. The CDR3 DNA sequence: TGCGCCAGCAGCTTGGGGGACAGGGTTTTTGGCTACACCTTC.

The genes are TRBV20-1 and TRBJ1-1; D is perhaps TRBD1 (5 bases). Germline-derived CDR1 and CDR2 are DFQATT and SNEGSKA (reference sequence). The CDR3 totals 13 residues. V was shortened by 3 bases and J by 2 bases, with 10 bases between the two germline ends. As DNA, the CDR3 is TGCAGTGCTAGTCACAGGAGTAACACTGAAGCTTTCTTT. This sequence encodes CSASHRSNTEAFF.

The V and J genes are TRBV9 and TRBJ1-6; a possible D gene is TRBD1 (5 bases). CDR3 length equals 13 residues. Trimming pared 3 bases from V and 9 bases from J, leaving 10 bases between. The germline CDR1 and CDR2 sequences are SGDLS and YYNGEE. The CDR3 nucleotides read TGTGCCAGCAGCGCCACGGGGGGTTCACCCCTCCACTTT. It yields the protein CASSATGGSPLHF.

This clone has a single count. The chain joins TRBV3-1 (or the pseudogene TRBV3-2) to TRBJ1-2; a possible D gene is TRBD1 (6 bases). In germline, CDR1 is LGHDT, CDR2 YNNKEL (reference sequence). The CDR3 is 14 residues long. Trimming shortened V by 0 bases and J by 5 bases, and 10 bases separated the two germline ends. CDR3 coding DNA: TGTGCCAGCAGCCAAGATCGGCAGGGGTATGGCTACACCTTC. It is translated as CASSQDRQGYGYTF.

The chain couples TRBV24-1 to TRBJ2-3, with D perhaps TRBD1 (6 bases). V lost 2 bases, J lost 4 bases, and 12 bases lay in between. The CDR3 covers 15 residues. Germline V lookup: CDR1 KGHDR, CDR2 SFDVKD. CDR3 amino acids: CATSDSGRGPDTQYF. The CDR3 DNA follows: TGTGCCACCAGTGATTCTGGCAGGGGCCCAGATACGCAGTATTTT.